The next 13 T cell receptor beta chains were all read from a single sample in a study of T-cell memory formation after mild COVID-19. TCRdb independently ran MiXCR on the 5' RACE reads; one entry per CDR3 protein. The sample shows roughly 250,000 distinct CDR3 sequences, over 15% of them seen only once. The sequencing input was PBMCs or a T cell subset sorted from them (not recorded which). Receptors were obtained from a man younger than 35 who had mild COVID-19 (a few samples of this study predate the infection). Cell type and time point are not known.

This chain connects TRBV30 to TRBJ2-1, with D unclear. The CDR3 loop spans 14 amino acids. V was clipped by 6 bases and J by 0 bases, with 12 bases between them. Germline-derived CDR1 and CDR2 are GTSNPN and SVGIG (reference sequence). CDR3 coding DNA: TGTGCCTGTCAGGACGGTAGCTCCTACAATGAGCAGTTCTTC. Its translation is CACQDGSSYNEQFF.

This chain connects TRBV5-1 to TRBJ1-1; TRBD1 aligns across 9 bases. The CDR3 has 16 amino acids. Germline V gives CDR1 SGHRS, CDR2 YFSETQ. Trimming took 4 bases from V and 4 from J; bases not matched to a gene: 11. The CDR3 nucleotides read TGCGCCAGCAGCCCGCTAGGACAGGGGTCGGGCACTGAAGCTTTCTTT. It specifies CASSPLGQGSGTEAFF.

The CDR3 reads CASSEYKTSYNSPLHF. The CDR3 bases are TGTGCCAGCAGTGAATATAAGACCTCCTATAATTCACCCCTCCACTTT. This rearrangement joins TRBV25-1 to TRBJ1-6; D is ambiguous. Trimming removed 0 bases from V and 0 bases from J, with 6 bases in between. This CDR3 has 16 residues. Germline-derived CDR1 and CDR2 are MGHDK and SYGVNS.

This clonotype was seen ten or more times. The chain employs TRBV5-1 and TRBJ1-2, with D possibly being TRBD1 (6 bases). The CDR3 length is 14 residues. Germline-derived CDR1 and CDR2 are SGHRS and YFSETQ. V was clipped by 0 bases and J by 3 bases, with 9 bases between them. The CDR3: CASSLAGEDYGYTF. DNA of the CDR3: TGCGCCAGCAGCTTGGCAGGGGAGGACTATGGCTACACCTTC.

This clonotype has only a few counts. V gene TRBV20-1 combines with J gene TRBJ1-6; perhaps TRBD1 as D (5 bases). There are 11 residues in the CDR3. Trimming left V 3 bases short and J 13 bases short, with 10 bases between. Germline-derived CDR1 and CDR2 are DFQATT and SNEGSKA (reference sequence). Here the CDR3 reads CSASLGVPLHF. CDR3 in DNA: TGCAGTGCTAGTTTAGGGGTTCCCCTCCACTTT.

This clonotype was seen once. J is TRBJ1-2 and V is TRBV7-2, with D maybe TRBD1 (6 bases). Germline assignment: CDR1 SGHTA and CDR2 FQGNSA. The V end lost 6 bases, the J end lost 5 bases, and 19 bases lay between the germline ends. This CDR3 spans 15 amino acids. The CDR3 loop is CASREDRTEGYGYTF. The CDR3 nucleotides read TGTGCCAGCAGAGAGGATCGGACAGAGGGGTATGGCTACACCTTC.

This chain connects TRBV23-1 to TRBJ2-5, with D possibly being TRBD1 (6 bases). TRBV23-1 falls under the ORF class, with uncertain function. The CDR3 sequence is 15 residues long. V lost 4 bases and J lost 4, with 16 bases in between. The CDR3 is CASSPIRGHPETQYF. As DNA, the CDR3 is TGCGCCAGCAGTCCTATCCGGGGACATCCAGAGACCCAGTACTTC.

This clonotype was seen only a few times. The chain couples TRBV3-1 to TRBJ2-2, with TRBD1 as a possible D gene (6 bases). Trimming removed 0 bases at V and 2 bases at J, with 10 bases between. The germline CDR1 and CDR2 sequences are LGHDT and YNNKEL (reference sequence). The CDR3 consists of 16 residues. CDR3 sequence (DNA): TGTGCCAGCAGCCAAGATCGGGACAAAAACACCGGGGAGCTGTTTTTT. This gives the protein CASSQDRDKNTGELFF.

V and J are TRBV5-1 and TRBJ2-7, with D possibly matching TRBD2 (7 bases). The germline V gene encodes CDR1 SGHRS and CDR2 YFSETQ. V was shortened by 3 bases and J by 6 bases, with 16 bases between the two germline ends. The CDR3 runs 14 residues. The CDR3 DNA reads TGCGCCAGCAGCTCGACTAGAGGGGGGGCCGAGCAGTACTTC. Protein product: CASSSTRGGAEQYF.

A few counts support this clonotype. This chain uses TRBV4-2 with TRBJ2-6; no clear D. The CDR3 is 14 residues long. V lost 5 bases, J lost 1 base, and 6 bases lay in between. The germline V gene encodes CDR1 LGHNA and CDR2 YNFKEQ. The CDR3 reads CASSGGSGANVLTF. The CDR3 bases are TGTGCCAGCAGCGGTGGGTCTGGGGCCAACGTCCTGACTTTC.

V usage is TRBV19 and J usage is TRBJ2-7; the D gene is possibly TRBD1 (6 bases). Germline V CDR1 and CDR2: LNHDA, SQIVND (reference sequence). CDR3 length: 14 amino acids. V was clipped by 4 bases and J by 0 bases, with 10 bases between them. The chain's CDR3 is CASSKGDISYEQYF. CDR3 DNA: TGTGCCAGTAGTAAGGGGGACATCTCCTACGAGCAGTACTTC. Full variable domain (missing parts from reference TRBV19 and TRBJ2-7): DGGITQSPKYLFRKEGQNVTLSCEQNLNHDAMYWYRQDPGQGLRLIYYSQIVNDFQKGDIAEGYSVSREKKESFPLTVTSAQKNPTAFYLCASSKGDISYEQYFGPGTRLTVT.

This clonotype has a count of ten or more. V gene TRBV7-2 combines with J gene TRBJ2-3; D unclear. V was cut by 5 bases and J by 6 bases, with 12 bases left in between. CDR1 SGHTA and CDR2 FQGNSA come from the germline V gene. CDR3 length equals 13 residues. The CDR3 sequence: CASSPNQRDTQYF. The CDR3 DNA reads as TGTGCCAGCAGCCCGAACCAACGGGATACGCAGTATTTT.

The chain is built from TRBV12-3 or TRBV12-4 and TRBJ2-1, with D possibly being TRBD2 (5 bases). The CDR3 totals 13 residues. Deletions cut 5 bases from V and 6 bases from J, with 11 bases between. CDR3 residues: CASSQAVLNEQFF. CDR3 nucleotides: TGTGCCAGCAGTCAAGCGGTGCTCAATGAGCAGTTCTTC.